This T cell receptor (beta chain) emerged from a study of blood T cell repertoires in COVID-19. Sequencing was performed with immunoSEQ multiplex PCR; in TCRdb, only in-frame clones are kept and a portion is missing. This sample carries roughly 60,000 clones, approximately 88% of them seen once, and the ten largest clones take 15% to 20%. Germline CDR1 reads SEHNR; CDR2 reads FQNEAQ (reference sequence). The ends were cut back, 1 base at V and 9 bases at J, with 10 bases in the middle. This CDR3 spans 13 amino acids. The rearrangement joins TRBV7-9 to TRBJ1-5, with no clear D. The source is a man in his 60s with COVID-19, enrolled during active disease. The sequenced material came from peripheral blood. CDR3 sequence reads: CASSLGQDRPQHF. CDR3 in DNA: TGTGCCAGCAGCTTAGGGCAGGATCGGCCCCAGCATTTT. Using reference TRBV7-9 and TRBJ1-5 for the parts outside the CDR3, the full variable domain is DTGVSQNPRHKITKRGQNVTFRCDPISEHNRLYWYRQTLGQGPEFLTYFQNEAQLEKSRLLSDRFSAERPKGSFSTLEIQRTEQGDSAMYLCASSLGQDRPQHFGDGTRLSIL.